Sequencing of this T cell receptor beta chain was carried out in a study of human T cells and chemical hapten exposure. Study-wide context: Small volume differences among pooled libraries mainly caused per-sample TCR yield variation.

This clonotype was detected ten times or more. Its specificity is not known. Time point denoted: healthy volunteer bleed at 2 weeks. Unfractionated whole blood was the source of the extracted total RNA. Attachment of unique molecular identifiers to individual cDNA molecules was performed in the library. From the RACE reads, TCRdb called clonotypes with MiXCR, one entry per CDR3 protein. The table records 130,000 or so distinct CDR3 sequences, around 8.3% of them present only once. Study results and limitations: With DPC sensitization, TCRs exceeding 1 in 1000 frequency showed no change.

The V and J ends lost 0 bases and 5 bases respectively, with 13 bases between them. Germline loops: CDR1 MNHEY, CDR2 SVGAGI. The length of the CDR3 is 15 residues. The source material was whole blood. The chain employs TRBV6-5 and TRBJ1-1; D remains ambiguous. This TCR derives from a male donor in good health. Some clones in this sample may be carry-over from other donors' samples. CDR3 sequence (DNA): TGTGCCAGCAGTTACTCCGGACCGCTAGGGACTGAAGCTTTCTTT. This sequence encodes CASSYSGPLGTEAFF.